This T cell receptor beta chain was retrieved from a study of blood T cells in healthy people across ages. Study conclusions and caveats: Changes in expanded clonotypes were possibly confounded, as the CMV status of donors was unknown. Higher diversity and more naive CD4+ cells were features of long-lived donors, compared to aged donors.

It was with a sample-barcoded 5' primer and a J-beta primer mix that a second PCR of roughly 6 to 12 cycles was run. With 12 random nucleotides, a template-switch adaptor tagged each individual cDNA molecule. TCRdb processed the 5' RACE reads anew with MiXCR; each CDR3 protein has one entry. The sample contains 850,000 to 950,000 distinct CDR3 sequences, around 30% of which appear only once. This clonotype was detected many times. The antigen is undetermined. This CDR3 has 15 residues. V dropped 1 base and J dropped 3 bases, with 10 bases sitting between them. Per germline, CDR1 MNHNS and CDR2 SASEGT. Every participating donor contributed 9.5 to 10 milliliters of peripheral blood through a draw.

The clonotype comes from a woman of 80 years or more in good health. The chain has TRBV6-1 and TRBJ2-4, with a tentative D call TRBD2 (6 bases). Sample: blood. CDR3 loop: CASSEGGVGKNIQYF. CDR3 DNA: TGTGCCAGCAGTGAAGGGGGGGTAGGCAAAAACATTCAGTACTTC.